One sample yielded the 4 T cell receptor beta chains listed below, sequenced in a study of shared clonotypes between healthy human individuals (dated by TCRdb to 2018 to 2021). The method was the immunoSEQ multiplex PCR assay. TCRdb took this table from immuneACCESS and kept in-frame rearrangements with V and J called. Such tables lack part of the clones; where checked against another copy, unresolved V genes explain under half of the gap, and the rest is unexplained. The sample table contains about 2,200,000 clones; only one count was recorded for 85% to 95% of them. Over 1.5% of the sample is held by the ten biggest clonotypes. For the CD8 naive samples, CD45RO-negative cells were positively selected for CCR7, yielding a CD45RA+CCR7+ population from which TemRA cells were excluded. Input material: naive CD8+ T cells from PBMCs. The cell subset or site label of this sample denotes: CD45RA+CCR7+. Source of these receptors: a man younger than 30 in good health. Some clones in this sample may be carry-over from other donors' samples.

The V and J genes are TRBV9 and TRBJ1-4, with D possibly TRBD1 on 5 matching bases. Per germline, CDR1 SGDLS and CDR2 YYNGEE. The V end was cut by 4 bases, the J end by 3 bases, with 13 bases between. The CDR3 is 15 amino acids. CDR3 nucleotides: TGTGCCAGCAGCTCCCGTCGAGGGGCTAATGAAAAACTGTTTTTT. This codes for CASSSRRGANEKLFF.

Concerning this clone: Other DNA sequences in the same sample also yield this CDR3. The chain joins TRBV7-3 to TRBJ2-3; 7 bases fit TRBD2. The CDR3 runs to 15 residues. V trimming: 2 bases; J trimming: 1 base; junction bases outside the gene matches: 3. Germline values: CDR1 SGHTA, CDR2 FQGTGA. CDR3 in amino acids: CASSLGAGGTDTQYF. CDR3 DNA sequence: TGTGCCAGCAGCTTAGGCGCGGGGGGCACAGATACGCAGTATTTT.

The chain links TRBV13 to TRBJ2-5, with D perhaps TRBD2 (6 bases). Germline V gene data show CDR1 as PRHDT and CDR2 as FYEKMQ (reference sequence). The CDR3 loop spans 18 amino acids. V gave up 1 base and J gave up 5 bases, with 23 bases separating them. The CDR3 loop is CASSLESGGDFGWETQYF. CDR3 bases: TGTGCCAGCAGCTTAGAGTCCGGAGGGGATTTTGGTTGGGAGACCCAGTACTTC.

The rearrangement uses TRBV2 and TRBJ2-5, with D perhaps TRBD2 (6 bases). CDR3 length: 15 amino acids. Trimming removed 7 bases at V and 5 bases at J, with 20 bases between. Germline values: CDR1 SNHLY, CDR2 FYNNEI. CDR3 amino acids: CASTSASVSWETQYF. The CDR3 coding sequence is TGTGCCAGCACCTCGGCTAGCGTCTCTTGGGAGACCCAGTACTTC.